Below, 10 T cell receptor beta chains from the same sample are listed, as sequenced in a study of T cell changes during pregnancy in multiple sclerosis. The assay was immunoSEQ multiplex PCR, and TCRdb's table has in-frame clones only and misses some. The sample gives roughly 80,000 clones, about 90% of which show up once; almost 1.5% is in the top ten. The starting material was peripheral blood, obtained before pregnancy. The receptors come from a female donor with multiple sclerosis, enrolled in a pregnancy study.

The chain employs TRBV27 and TRBJ2-7, with TRBD2 matching over 8 bases. The CDR3 is 14 residues long. Germline trimming cut 8 bases from V and 4 bases from J; bases unmatched to any gene: 10. Germline V gene lookup returns CDR1 MNHEY and CDR2 SMNVEV (reference sequence). CDR3 loop: CASPRRGLGYEQYF. DNA for the CDR3: TGTGCCAGCCCCCGAAGGGGACTAGGTTACGAGCAGTACTTC.

A single count supports this clone. V and J are TRBV10-1 and TRBJ1-5, with 8 bases lining up with TRBD1. V lost 4 bases to trimming and J lost 4 bases; unmatched junction nucleotides: 9. The CDR3 spans 16 residues. Germline loops: CDR1 WNHNN, CDR2 SYGVQD (reference sequence). The CDR3 sequence is CASSGPRDRWNQPQHF. The CDR3 bases are TGCGCCAGCAGTGGGCCCCGGGACAGGTGGAATCAGCCCCAGCATTTT.

The table lists this clone with a count of one. This chain uses TRBV5-1 with TRBJ1-1; D is undetermined. The CDR3 covers 13 residues. Trimming removed 0 bases at V and 11 bases at J, with 14 bases between. Germline V gene data show CDR1 as SGHRS and CDR2 as YFSETQ. The CDR3 protein is CASSLARGVEAFF. The CDR3 DNA reads TGCGCCAGCAGCTTGGCCCGCGGTGTAGAGGCTTTCTTT.

The CDR3 nucleotides are TGTGCCAGCAGCATGACAGATAGCTCTGGAAACACCATATATTTT. This sequence encodes CASSMTDSSGNTIYF. The V gene is TRBV9, the J gene TRBJ1-3; D might be TRBD1 (5 bases). The V and J ends lost 4 bases and 0 bases respectively, with 11 bases between them. CDR1 SGDLS and CDR2 YYNGEE come from the germline V gene. The CDR3 is made up of 15 amino acids.

The chain joins TRBV9 to TRBJ2-3; 13 bases map to TRBD2. J was trimmed by 0 bases and V by 3 bases; bases with no gene match: 4. The CDR3 loop spans 17 amino acids. Germline CDR1 is SGDLS and CDR2 is YYNGEE. CDR3 coding DNA: TGTGCCAGCAGCGGGACTAGCGGGGGCTCCAGCACAGATACGCAGTATTTT. Its protein is CASSGTSGGSSTDTQYF.

The chain employs TRBV18 and TRBJ1-1; TRBD1 might be the D (6 bases). The germline V gene has CDR1 KGHSH and CDR2 LQKENI. The CDR3 is 14 amino acids. V dropped 6 bases and J dropped 1 base, with 12 bases sitting between them. CDR3: CASSPQQGNTEAFF. The CDR3, as DNA: TGTGCCAGCTCGCCGCAACAGGGGAACACTGAAGCTTTCTTT. Drawing the rest from reference TRBV18 and TRBJ1-1, the complete variable domain is NAGVMQNPRHLVRRRGQEARLRCSPMKGHSHVYWYRQLPEEGLKFMVYLQKENIIDESGMPKERFSAEFPKEGPSILRIQQVVRGDSAAYFCASSPQQGNTEAFFGQGTRLTVV.

Here the CDR3 DNA reads TGTGCCAGCTCACACGCCCGGGAATCACCCCTCCACTTT. The encoded protein is CASSHARESPLHF. This chain links TRBV18 with TRBJ1-6, with D unresolved. The CDR3 has 13 residues. V gave up 4 bases and J gave up 10 bases, with 11 bases separating them. Germline values: CDR1 KGHSH, CDR2 LQKENI.

The genes are TRBV30 and TRBJ2-5; TRBD1 agrees at 9 bases. CDR3 length: 14 residues. Unmatched junction bases numbered 9, after V lost 5 bases and J lost 5 bases. The germline gives CDR1 GTSNPN, CDR2 SVGIG (reference sequence). The CDR3 reads CAWAPGQGFETQYF. The CDR3 DNA follows: TGTGCCTGGGCACCGGGACAGGGCTTTGAGACCCAGTACTTC.

The rearrangement links TRBV7-9 to TRBJ2-7; TRBD1 agrees at 9 bases. After removal of 5 bases from V and 2 bases from J, the junction contained 19 bases not matched to a gene. The CDR3 is made up of 19 amino acids. CDR1 is SEHNR and CDR2 is FQNEAQ in the germline V gene (reference sequence). CDR3 in DNA: TGTGCCAGCAGCCCAGTATTGATCCGGGACAGGGCACCCCCCTACGAGCAGTACTTC. Protein: CASSPVLIRDRAPPYEQYF.

This clone appeared once. The CDR3: CASSLRNRVHYGYTF. The CDR3 DNA is TGTGCCAGCAGCTTACGGAACAGGGTTCACTATGGCTACACCTTC. The V gene is TRBV11-2, the J gene TRBJ1-2; D is perhaps TRBD1 (6 bases). Germline loops: CDR1 SGHAT, CDR2 FQNNGV. Deletions cut 2 bases from V and 3 bases from J, with 13 bases between. CDR3 length: 15 amino acids. Using reference TRBV11-2 and TRBJ1-2 for the parts outside the CDR3, the full variable domain is EAGVAQSPRYKIIEKRQSVAFWCNPISGHATLYWYQQILGQGPKLLIQFQNNGVVDDSQLPKDRFSAERLKGVDSTLKIQPAKLEDSAVYLCASSLRNRVHYGYTFGSGTRLTVV.